The clone carrying this T cell receptor (beta chain) was seen at least ten times. TCRdb recomputed calls from the 5' RACE reads with MiXCR, one row per CDR3 protein. The repertoire has over 25,000 distinct CDR3 sequences, roughly 21% of them found once; the top ten carry around 16%. These data come from a study of neurological immune-mediated disorders. Unsorted libraries came from 2 million PBMCs stored at -80 °C. V was cut by 1 base and J by 3 bases, with 18 bases left in between. There are 17 residues in the CDR3. Looked up from germline, CDR1 is LGHNA and CDR2 is YSLEER. Sequencing was carried out using PBMCs. The chain joins TRBV4-3 to TRBJ1-2; D not resolved. This sequence originates from a woman between 55 and 75 years old in good health. The CDR3 region is CASSQGYGGLFDYGYTF. The CDR3 coding sequence is TGCGCCAGCAGCCAAGGTTACGGCGGGCTCTTTGACTATGGCTACACCTTC.